Listed below are T cell receptor beta chains from one sample, sequenced in a study of T-cell memory formation after mild COVID-19. TCRdb redid the calling of the 5' RACE reads with MiXCR, one entry per CDR3 protein. The sample includes around 60,000 distinct CDR3 sequences, more than 8% seen only once; the top ten take approximately 1.2%. Sample: PBMCs or a T cell subset sorted from them (not recorded which). These receptors came from a man aged 18-30 years who had mild COVID-19 (a few samples of this study predate the infection). Cell type and time point are not known. CDR3s include the opening cysteine and the closing phenylalanine or tryptophan. D genes are given only for firm matches. Some rows have no size entry. The others give once, few or many, or a class for an expanded clone.

j_gene: TRBJ1-2; len: 13; abundance: -; d_gene: -; v_gene: TRBV5-5; CDR3nt: TGTGCCAGCAGCACGTCGGGCAACTATGGCTACACCTTC; CDR3aa: CASSTSGNYGYTF
j_gene: TRBJ2-3; len: 17; abundance: -; d_gene: -; v_gene: TRBV11-2; CDR3nt: TGTGCCAGCAGCTCGTCCACGTCCGGGGGGCCCCCAGATACGCAGTATTTT; CDR3aa: CASSSSTSGGPPDTQYF
j_gene: TRBJ2-3; len: 14; abundance: few; d_gene: -; v_gene: TRBV5-1; CDR3nt: TGCGCCAGCATGCGCACCGCTAGCACAGATACGCAGTATTTT; CDR3aa: CASMRTASTDTQYF
j_gene: TRBJ1-4; len: 14; abundance: few; d_gene: -; v_gene: TRBV5-4; CDR3nt: TGTGCCAGCAGCTTGGCAGGGGCCAATGAAAAACTGTTTTTT; CDR3aa: CASSLAGANEKLFF
j_gene: TRBJ2-1; len: 15; abundance: -; d_gene: -; v_gene: TRBV7-2; CDR3nt: TGTGCCAGCAGCTTAGTGGGGGGGCCCTACAATGAGCAGTTCTTC; CDR3aa: CASSLVGGPYNEQFF
j_gene: TRBJ2-3; len: 14; abundance: few; d_gene: -; v_gene: TRBV3-2; CDR3nt: TGTGCCAGCAGCCGCAGGGGCGGCCCGGATACGCAGTATTTT; CDR3aa: CASSRRGGPDTQYF
j_gene: TRBJ2-3; len: 12; abundance: few; d_gene: -; v_gene: TRBV24-1; CDR3nt: TGTGCCACCAGTGATTTCGGGGATACGCAGTATTTT; CDR3aa: CATSDFGDTQYF
j_gene: TRBJ2-5; len: 13; abundance: few; d_gene: -; v_gene: TRBV24-1; CDR3nt: TGTGCCACCAGTGATTTCCGAGGAGAGACCCAGTACTTC; CDR3aa: CATSDFRGETQYF
j_gene: TRBJ2-3; len: 16; abundance: few; d_gene: -; v_gene: TRBV15; CDR3nt: TGTGCCACCAGCTTGCGGCGGGGACAGCCCACAGATACGCAGTATTTT; CDR3aa: CATSLRRGQPTDTQYF
j_gene: TRBJ2-2; len: 15; abundance: many; d_gene: -; v_gene: TRBV27; CDR3nt: TGTGCCAGCAGTCTGAGGGGGGGGAACACCGGGGAGCTGTTTTTT; CDR3aa: CASSLRGGNTGELFF
j_gene: TRBJ1-2; len: 13; abundance: -; d_gene: -; v_gene: TRBV7-2; CDR3nt: TGTGCCAGCAACCTCCCCTTGGCCCATGGCTACACCTTC; CDR3aa: CASNLPLAHGYTF
j_gene: TRBJ2-2; len: 14; abundance: few; d_gene: -; v_gene: TRBV19; CDR3nt: TGTGCCAGTAGTGTGTCTCCGAACACCGGGGAGCTGTTTTTT; CDR3aa: CASSVSPNTGELFF
j_gene: TRBJ2-2; len: 16; abundance: many; d_gene: TRBD2; v_gene: TRBV5-1; CDR3nt: TGCGCCAGCAGCTTCCAGCGGGGCTCGAACACCGGGGAGCTGTTTTTT; CDR3aa: CASSFQRGSNTGELFF
j_gene: TRBJ2-3; len: 15; abundance: -; d_gene: TRBD2; v_gene: TRBV11-2; CDR3nt: TGTGCCAGCAGCGAAGGAGGGGTAGCGGGAGATACGCAGTATTTT; CDR3aa: CASSEGGVAGDTQYF
j_gene: TRBJ1-2; len: 17; abundance: few; d_gene: TRBD1; v_gene: TRBV6-5; CDR3nt: TGTGCCAGCACCCACGGGGACAGACACCCCGGGGGTAGGGGCTACACCTTC; CDR3aa: CASTHGDRHPGGRGYTF
j_gene: TRBJ2-7; len: 14; abundance: -; d_gene: TRBD1; v_gene: TRBV6-5; CDR3nt: TGTGCCAGCAGTTACGGACAGGAAACCTACGAGCAGTACTTC; CDR3aa: CASSYGQETYEQYF
j_gene: TRBJ1-5; len: 15; abundance: -; d_gene: -; v_gene: TRBV20-1; CDR3nt: TGCAGTGCCATCCAGGGTCCTTATAGCAATCAGCCCCAGCATTTT; CDR3aa: CSAIQGPYSNQPQHF
j_gene: TRBJ2-5; len: 17; abundance: -; d_gene: -; v_gene: TRBV18; CDR3nt: TGTGCCAGCTCACCACGAGCCCCCACCCAGCCCCAAGAGACCCAGTACTTC; CDR3aa: CASSPRAPTQPQETQYF
j_gene: TRBJ1-4; len: 14; abundance: few; d_gene: -; v_gene: TRBV7-9; CDR3nt: TGTGCCAGCACTTCCGGGATACGCGGTGAAAAACTGTTTTTT; CDR3aa: CASTSGIRGEKLFF
j_gene: TRBJ1-1; len: 15; abundance: many; d_gene: -; v_gene: TRBV7-6; CDR3nt: TGTGCCAGCAGCTTAGCAGGAGGGGGGAACACTGAAGCTTTCTTT; CDR3aa: CASSLAGGGNTEAFF
j_gene: TRBJ1-4; len: 17; abundance: -; d_gene: -; v_gene: TRBV12-3/TRBV12-4; CDR3nt: TGTGCCAGCAGTCCGGGATACAGGGCAGCAACTAATGAAAAACTGTTTTTT; CDR3aa: CASSPGYRAATNEKLFF
j_gene: TRBJ2-7; len: 12; abundance: -; d_gene: -; v_gene: TRBV6-6; CDR3nt: TGTGCCACCACGGGAGTAACCTACGAGCAGTACTTC; CDR3aa: CATTGVTYEQYF
j_gene: TRBJ1-1; len: 12; abundance: few; d_gene: -; v_gene: TRBV4-2; CDR3nt: TGTGCCAGCAGCCAGGGGGATAGGGGGGCTTTCTTT; CDR3aa: CASSQGDRGAFF
j_gene: TRBJ2-3; len: 12; abundance: many; d_gene: -; v_gene: TRBV7-2; CDR3nt: TGTGCCAGCAGCGCCCCAGGGAGGCCGCAGTATTTT; CDR3aa: CASSAPGRPQYF
j_gene: TRBJ1-2; len: 12; abundance: many; d_gene: -; v_gene: TRBV7-9; CDR3nt: TGTGCCAGCAGCTCCAAGCAAGTCGGCTACACCTTC; CDR3aa: CASSSKQVGYTF
j_gene: TRBJ2-5; len: 17; abundance: many; d_gene: -; v_gene: TRBV4-3; CDR3nt: TGCGCCAGCAGCCAAACTCCGGGACCAGCTCCAGGGGAGACCCAGTACTTC; CDR3aa: CASSQTPGPAPGETQYF
j_gene: TRBJ1-2; len: 14; abundance: -; d_gene: TRBD1; v_gene: TRBV28; CDR3nt: TGTGCCAGCACTTCGCCGGGACAGCTTTATGGCTACACCTTC; CDR3aa: CASTSPGQLYGYTF
j_gene: TRBJ1-2; len: 13; abundance: -; d_gene: -; v_gene: TRBV5-5; CDR3nt: TGTGCCAGCAGTCCGACCCACTGGGATGGCTACACCTTC; CDR3aa: CASSPTHWDGYTF
j_gene: TRBJ2-5; len: 15; abundance: medium-sized; d_gene: -; v_gene: TRBV7-2; CDR3nt: TGTGCCAGCAGCCGTCCCGAAGGACTGCCCCGGGCCCAGTACTTC; CDR3aa: CASSRPEGLPRAQYF
j_gene: TRBJ1-1; len: 14; abundance: -; d_gene: TRBD1; v_gene: TRBV19; CDR3nt: TGTGCCAGTACAGGGGGACCCATGAACACTGAAGCTTTCTTT; CDR3aa: CASTGGPMNTEAFF
j_gene: TRBJ2-3; len: 14; abundance: many; d_gene: -; v_gene: TRBV6-2/TRBV6-3; CDR3nt: TGTGCCAGCCGCGCGAGGCTTAGCACAGATACGCAGTATTTT; CDR3aa: CASRARLSTDTQYF
j_gene: TRBJ1-5; len: 15; abundance: few; d_gene: TRBD1; v_gene: TRBV7-2; CDR3nt: TGTGCCAGCAGCATAACGGGACAGGGCTACCAGCCCCAGCATTTT; CDR3aa: CASSITGQGYQPQHF
j_gene: TRBJ1-6; len: 13; abundance: -; d_gene: -; v_gene: TRBV29-1; CDR3nt: TGCAGCGTAGGGGACGCAAGCAATTCACCCCTCCACTTT; CDR3aa: CSVGDASNSPLHF
j_gene: TRBJ1-6; len: 16; abundance: -; d_gene: TRBD1; v_gene: TRBV6-5; CDR3nt: TGTGCCAGCAGTTACTCGGCGACAGGGGCGGGGGCACCCCTCCACTTT; CDR3aa: CASSYSATGAGAPLHF
j_gene: TRBJ2-1; len: 15; abundance: few; d_gene: TRBD1; v_gene: TRBV6-6; CDR3nt: TGTGCCAGCGGCCGGGACAGGGGTACCTACAATGAGCAGTTCTTC; CDR3aa: CASGRDRGTYNEQFF